This T cell receptor beta chain comes out of a study of T cells expressing NK-cell markers. The wider study: HCMV seropositivity marked most of the eight sequenced donors; one was seronegative.

The authors made TCR beta cDNA libraries by 5'RACE template switching. This switching added a universal primer site and UMIs. TCRdb reprocessed the 5' RACE reads; each CDR3 protein has one entry and no DNA is given. In total, the table holds about 460,000 distinct CDR3 sequences. About this clonotype: Its specificity is not known.

General observations from the study: It remained uncertain whether the expanded NKG2C+ T cell clones were specific for HCMV antigens. Of the CD8+ T cell pool in about 6 donors, about 1.0-7.5% was accounted for by dominant NKG2C+ clonotypes.

Germline CDR1 reads ENHRY; CDR2 reads SYGVKD. The CDR3 sequence is 12 residues long. This sequence joins TRBV10-3 and TRBJ2-7; with no DNA, the TCRdb D assignment of TRBD2 cannot be verified. The clonotype comes from a woman aged 45-65 years in good health. The sample consisted of blood T cells: a sorted CD56 or NKG2C T cell subset, CD4+ or CD8+ T cells, or bulk PBMC T cells (not recorded which). The CDR3 protein is CAITSGLYEQYF.